The sequence of this TCR beta chain was determined in a study of cytomegalovirus exposure and HLA in healthy donors. The data were produced by immunoSEQ multiplex PCR, yet TCRdb's version contains in-frame clones alone and is incomplete. The table includes roughly 60,000 clones, about 90% detected once. About this clone itself: No antigen is known for it.

The CDR3 is made up of 16 amino acids. With V trimmed by 5 bases and J by 2 bases, 4 bases remained unmatched. Germline loops: CDR1 ENHRY, CDR2 SYGVKD. Study-level findings and limits: The tendency of first-cohort TCR clusters to co-occur in the 120 validation repertoires was identified by a subsequent analysis. The listing of 150 to 200 TCR beta chains classed them as cytomegalovirus-associated.

Sequencing was carried out using PBMCs. The TCR originated in a woman between 18 and 30 years old in good health and CMV-seronegative. The chain carries TRBV10-3 and TRBJ2-3; 13 bases are shared with TRBD2. CDR3: CAISPTSGGLTDTQYF. The CDR3 DNA sequence: TGTGCCATCAGTCCGACTAGCGGGGGGCTCACAGATACGCAGTATTTT.